This TCR beta chain was retrieved from a study of identical twins. One entry per CDR3 protein results from TCRdb running MiXCR on the 5' RACE reads. The sample has about 700,000 distinct CDR3 sequences, 8.5% to 9% seen once. Study conclusions and caveats: Model-predicted out-of-frame TCR alpha sharing fell below observed values in monozygotic twins.

This clonotype was counted only a few times. Its specificity is unknown. This same sample was also part of a study on yellow fever vaccine responses in identical twins. From that paper: Each twin's T cell response to the vaccine was reported to look partly convergent and partly personalized.

The source is a young woman in good health. Sequenced: PBMCs.

CDR3 coding DNA: TGTGCCAGCAGTTACTCGTCGTCGGCCGGCTCCTACGAGCAGTACTTC. Residues: CASSYSSSAGSYEQYF. The V gene is TRBV6-5, the J gene TRBJ2-7; D gene ambiguous. There are 16 residues in the CDR3. CDR1 MNHEY and CDR2 SVGAGI come from the germline V gene. V lost 0 bases and J lost 0, with 12 bases in between.